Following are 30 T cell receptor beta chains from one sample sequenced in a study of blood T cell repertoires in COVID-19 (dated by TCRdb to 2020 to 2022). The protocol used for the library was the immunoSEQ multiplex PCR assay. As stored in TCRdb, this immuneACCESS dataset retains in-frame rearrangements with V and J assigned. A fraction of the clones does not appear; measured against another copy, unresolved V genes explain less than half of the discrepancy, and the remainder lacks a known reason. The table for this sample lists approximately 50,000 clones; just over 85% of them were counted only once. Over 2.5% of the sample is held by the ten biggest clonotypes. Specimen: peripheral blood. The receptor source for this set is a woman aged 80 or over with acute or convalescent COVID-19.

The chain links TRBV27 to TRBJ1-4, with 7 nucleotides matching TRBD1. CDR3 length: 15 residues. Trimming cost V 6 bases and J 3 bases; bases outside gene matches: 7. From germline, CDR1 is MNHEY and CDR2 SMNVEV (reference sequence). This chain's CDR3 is CASSLQGWANEKLFF. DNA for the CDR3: TGTGCCAGCAGCCTACAGGGGTGGGCTAATGAAAAACTGTTTTTT.

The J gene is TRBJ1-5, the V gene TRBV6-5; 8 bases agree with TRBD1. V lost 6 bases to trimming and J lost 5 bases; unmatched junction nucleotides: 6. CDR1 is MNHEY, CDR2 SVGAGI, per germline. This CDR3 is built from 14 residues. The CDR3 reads CASRRQGRDQPQHF. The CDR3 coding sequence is TGTGCCAGCAGAAGACAGGGGCGCGATCAGCCCCAGCATTTT.

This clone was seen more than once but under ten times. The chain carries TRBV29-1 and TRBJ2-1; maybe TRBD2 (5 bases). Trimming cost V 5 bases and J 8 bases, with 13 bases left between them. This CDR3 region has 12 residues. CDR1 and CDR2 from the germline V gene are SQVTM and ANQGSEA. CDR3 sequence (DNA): TGCAGCGTTTCTCTAGCTAGGGATGAGCAGTTCTTC. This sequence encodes CSVSLARDEQFF.

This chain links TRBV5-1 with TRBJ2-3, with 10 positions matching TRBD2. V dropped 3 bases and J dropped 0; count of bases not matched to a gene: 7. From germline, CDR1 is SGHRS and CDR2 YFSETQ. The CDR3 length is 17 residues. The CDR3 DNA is TGCGCCAGCAGCTGGCCGGTGACTAGCGGGAGCACAGATACGCAGTATTTT. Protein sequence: CASSWPVTSGSTDTQYF.

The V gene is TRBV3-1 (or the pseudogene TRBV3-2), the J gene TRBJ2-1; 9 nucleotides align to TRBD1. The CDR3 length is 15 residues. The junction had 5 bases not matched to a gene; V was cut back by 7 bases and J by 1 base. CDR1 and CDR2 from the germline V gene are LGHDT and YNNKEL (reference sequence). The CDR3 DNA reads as TGTGCCAGCACCCCGGACAGGGGATCCTACAATGAGCAGTTCTTC. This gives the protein CASTPDRGSYNEQFF.

CDR3 DNA: TGTGCCAGCAGCGGGGATTTAAATCAGCCCCAGCATTTT. Translated: CASSGDLNQPQHF. The J gene is TRBJ1-5, the V gene TRBV2; D ambiguous. Germline V gene sequence: CDR1 SNHLY, CDR2 FYNNEI. The V gene lost 6 bases and the J gene lost 4 bases, with 10 bases spanning the gap. There are 13 residues in the CDR3.

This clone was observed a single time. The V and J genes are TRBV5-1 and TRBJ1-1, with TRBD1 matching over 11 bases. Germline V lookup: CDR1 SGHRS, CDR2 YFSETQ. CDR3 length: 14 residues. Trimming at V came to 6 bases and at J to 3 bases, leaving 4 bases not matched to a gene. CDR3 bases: TGCGCCAGCATCGGGACAGGGGGAGACACTGAAGCTTTCTTT. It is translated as CASIGTGGDTEAFF.

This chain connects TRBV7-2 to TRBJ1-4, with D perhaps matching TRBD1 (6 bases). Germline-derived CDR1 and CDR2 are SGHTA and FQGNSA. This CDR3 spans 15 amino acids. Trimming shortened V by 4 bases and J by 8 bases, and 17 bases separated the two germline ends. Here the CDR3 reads CASSSLVGAREKLFF. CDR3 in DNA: TGTGCCAGCAGCTCGTTGGTGGGGGCTCGAGAAAAACTGTTTTTT.

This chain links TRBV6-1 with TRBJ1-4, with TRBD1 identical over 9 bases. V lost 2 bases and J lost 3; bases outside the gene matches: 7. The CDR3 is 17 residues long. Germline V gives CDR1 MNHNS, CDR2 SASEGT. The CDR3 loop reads CASSEIWGQGSNEKLFF. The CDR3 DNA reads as TGTGCCAGCAGTGAAATCTGGGGACAGGGATCTAATGAAAAACTGTTTTTT.

DNA of the CDR3: TGTGCCAGTAGCGAAGGGGGGAACACTGAAGCTTTCTTT. Protein: CASSEGGNTEAFF. This sequence joins TRBV19 and TRBJ1-1, with TRBD1 as a possible D gene (6 bases). There are 13 residues in the CDR3. Trimming cost V 6 bases and J 1 base, with 9 bases left between them. Germline loops: CDR1 LNHDA, CDR2 SQIVND (reference sequence). Full variable domain (outside the CDR3, taken from reference TRBV19 and TRBJ1-1): DGGITQSPKYLFRKEGQNVTLSCEQNLNHDAMYWYRQDPGQGLRLIYYSQIVNDFQKGDIAEGYSVSREKKESFPLTVTSAQKNPTAFYLCASSEGGNTEAFFGQGTRLTVV.

CDR3 coding DNA: TGTGCCAGCAGCCAAGAGGGCTCGGGAAGATATGGCTACACCTTC. This sequence encodes CASSQEGSGRYGYTF. The V and J genes are TRBV4-2 and TRBJ1-2; D is unclear. The CDR3 extends over 15 amino acids. Trimming shortened V by 0 bases and J by 5 bases, and 13 bases separated the two germline ends. Germline assignment: CDR1 LGHNA and CDR2 YNFKEQ.

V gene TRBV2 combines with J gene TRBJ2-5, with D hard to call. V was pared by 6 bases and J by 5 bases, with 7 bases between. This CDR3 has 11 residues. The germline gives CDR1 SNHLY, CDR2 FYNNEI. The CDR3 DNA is TGTGCCAGCAGGCGAGCGGAGACCCAGTACTTC. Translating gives CASRRAETQYF.

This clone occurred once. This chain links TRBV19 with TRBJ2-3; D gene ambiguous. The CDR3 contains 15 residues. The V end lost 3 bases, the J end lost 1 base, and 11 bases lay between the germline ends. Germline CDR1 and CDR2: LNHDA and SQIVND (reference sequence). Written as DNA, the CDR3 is TGTGCCAGTAGTATGACCCCCCAGGGCACAGATACGCAGTATTTT. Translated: CASSMTPQGTDTQYF.

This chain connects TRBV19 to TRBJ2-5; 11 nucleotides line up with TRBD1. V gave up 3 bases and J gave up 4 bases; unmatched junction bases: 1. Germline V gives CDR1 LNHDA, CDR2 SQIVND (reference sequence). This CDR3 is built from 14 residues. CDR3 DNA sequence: TGTGCCAGTAGTATCGGACAGGGGGCAGAGACCCAGTACTTC. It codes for CASSIGQGAETQYF.

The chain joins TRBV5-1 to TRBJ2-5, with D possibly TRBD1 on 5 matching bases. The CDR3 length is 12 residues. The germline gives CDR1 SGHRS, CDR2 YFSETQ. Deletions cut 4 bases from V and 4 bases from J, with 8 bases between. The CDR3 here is CASSGAGETQYF. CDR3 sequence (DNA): TGCGCCAGCAGCGGGGCCGGAGAGACCCAGTACTTC.

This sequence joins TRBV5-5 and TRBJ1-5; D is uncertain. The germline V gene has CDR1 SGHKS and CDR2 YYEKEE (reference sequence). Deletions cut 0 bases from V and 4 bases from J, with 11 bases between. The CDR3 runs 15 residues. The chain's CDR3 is CASSLAGHENQPQHF. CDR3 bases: TGTGCCAGCAGCTTGGCCGGTCATGAGAATCAGCCCCAGCATTTT.

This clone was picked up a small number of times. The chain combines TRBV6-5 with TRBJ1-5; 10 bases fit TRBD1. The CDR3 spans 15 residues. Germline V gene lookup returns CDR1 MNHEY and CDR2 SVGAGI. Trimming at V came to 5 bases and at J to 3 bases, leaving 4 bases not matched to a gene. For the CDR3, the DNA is TGTGCCAGCAGTAGGGACAGGGGACCCAATCAGCCCCAGCATTTT. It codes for CASSRDRGPNQPQHF.

CDR3 sequence (DNA): TGTGCCAGCAGGTTGCCGGGACAGGGGGCGAACTATGGCTACACCTTC. It yields the protein CASRLPGQGANYGYTF. The chain uses TRBV5-5 and TRBJ1-2, with TRBD1 identical over 12 bases. Germline V gene lookup returns CDR1 SGHKS and CDR2 YYEKEE (reference sequence). The CDR3 sequence is 16 residues long. V shed 5 bases, J shed 2 bases, and the junction held 7 bases outside the gene matches.

CDR3 in amino acids: CASSLAPREGEKLFF. CDR3 nucleotides: TGCGCCAGCAGCTTGGCCCCCAGGGAGGGGGAAAAACTGTTTTTT. V is TRBV5-1 and J is TRBJ1-4, with a weak D call TRBD1 (5 bases). The CDR3 runs 15 residues. Trimming shortened V by 0 bases and J by 8 bases, and 14 bases separated the two germline ends. Germline assignment: CDR1 SGHRS and CDR2 YFSETQ.

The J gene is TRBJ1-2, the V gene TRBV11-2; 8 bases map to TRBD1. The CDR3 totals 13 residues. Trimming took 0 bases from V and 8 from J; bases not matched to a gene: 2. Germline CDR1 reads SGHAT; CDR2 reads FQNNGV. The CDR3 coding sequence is TGTGCCAGCAGCTTAGACAGGGACAGGGGCTACACCTTC. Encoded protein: CASSLDRDRGYTF.

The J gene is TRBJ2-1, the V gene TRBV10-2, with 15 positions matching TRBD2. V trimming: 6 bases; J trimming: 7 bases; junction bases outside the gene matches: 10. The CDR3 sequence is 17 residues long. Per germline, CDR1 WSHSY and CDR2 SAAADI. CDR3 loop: CASRDWTSGGAVNEQFF. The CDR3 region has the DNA TGCGCCAGCAGGGATTGGACTAGCGGGGGGGCCGTTAATGAGCAGTTCTTC.

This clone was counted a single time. CDR3 in amino acids: CASSPRGQGAIGGYTF. The CDR3 DNA is TGCGCCAGCAGCCCAAGGGGGCAGGGGGCGATAGGTGGCTACACCTTC. This chain connects TRBV5-1 to TRBJ1-2, with 8 bases identical to TRBD1. The length of the CDR3 is 16 residues. CDR1 is SGHRS and CDR2 is YFSETQ in the germline V gene. J was trimmed by 7 bases and V by 4 bases; bases with no gene match: 15.

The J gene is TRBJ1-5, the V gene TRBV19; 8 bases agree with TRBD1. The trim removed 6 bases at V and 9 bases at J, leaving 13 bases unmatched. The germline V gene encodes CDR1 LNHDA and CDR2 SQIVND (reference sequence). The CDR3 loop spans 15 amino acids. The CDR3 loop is CASSLDRVNFRPQHF. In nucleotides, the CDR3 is TGTGCCAGTAGCCTGGACAGGGTCAATTTTCGGCCCCAGCATTTT.

CDR3 sequence reads: CSVLSAEGYGELFF. CDR3 coding DNA: TGCAGCGTTCTAAGTGCGGAGGGGTACGGGGAGCTGTTTTTT. The gene calls are TRBV29-1 and TRBJ2-2; D possibly corresponds to TRBD2 (6 bases). In germline, CDR1 is SQVTM, CDR2 ANQGSEA. CDR3 length equals 14 residues. Trimming cost V 5 bases and J 7 bases, with 17 bases left between them.

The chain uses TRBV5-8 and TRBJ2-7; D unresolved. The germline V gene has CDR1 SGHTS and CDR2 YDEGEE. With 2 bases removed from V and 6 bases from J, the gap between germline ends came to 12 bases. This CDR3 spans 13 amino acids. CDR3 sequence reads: CASSFAPRSEQYF. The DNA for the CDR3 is TGTGCCAGCAGCTTTGCTCCTAGAAGCGAGCAGTACTTC.

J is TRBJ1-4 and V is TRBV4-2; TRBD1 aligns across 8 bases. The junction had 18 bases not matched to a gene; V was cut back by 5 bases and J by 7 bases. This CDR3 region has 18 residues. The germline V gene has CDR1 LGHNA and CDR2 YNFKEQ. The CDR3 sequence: CASSEGGQGAAGGEKLFF. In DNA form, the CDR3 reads TGTGCCAGCAGCGAAGGAGGTCAGGGGGCTGCTGGTGGTGAAAAACTGTTTTTT.

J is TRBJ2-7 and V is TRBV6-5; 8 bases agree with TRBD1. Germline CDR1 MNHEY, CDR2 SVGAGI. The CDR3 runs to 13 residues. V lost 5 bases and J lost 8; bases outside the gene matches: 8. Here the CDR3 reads CASSQDREDKQYF. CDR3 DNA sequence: TGTGCCAGCAGTCAGGACAGGGAGGACAAGCAGTACTTC.

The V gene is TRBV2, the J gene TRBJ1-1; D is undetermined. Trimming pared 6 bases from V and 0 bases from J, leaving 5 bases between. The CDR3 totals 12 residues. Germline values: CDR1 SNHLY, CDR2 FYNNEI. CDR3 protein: CASSGVNTEAFF. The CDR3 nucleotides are TGTGCCAGCAGCGGGGTGAACACTGAAGCTTTCTTT.

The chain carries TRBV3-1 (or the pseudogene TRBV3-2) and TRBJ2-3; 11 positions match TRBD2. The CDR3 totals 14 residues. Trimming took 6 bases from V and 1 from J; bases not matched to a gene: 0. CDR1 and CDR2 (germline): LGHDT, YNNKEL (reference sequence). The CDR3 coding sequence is TGTGCCAGCAGACTAGCGGGGGGCACAGATACGCAGTATTTT. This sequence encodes CASRLAGGTDTQYF.

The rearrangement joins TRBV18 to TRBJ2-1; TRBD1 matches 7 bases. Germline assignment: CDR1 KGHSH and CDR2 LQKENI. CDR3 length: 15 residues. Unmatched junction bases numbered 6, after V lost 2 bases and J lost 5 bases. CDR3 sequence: CASSPRGQSNNEQFF. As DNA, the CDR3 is TGTGCCAGCTCACCAAGGGGACAGTCTAACAATGAGCAGTTCTTC. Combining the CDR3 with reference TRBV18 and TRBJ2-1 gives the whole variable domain NAGVMQNPRHLVRRRGQEARLRCSPMKGHSHVYWYRQLPEEGLKFMVYLQKENIIDESGMPKERFSAEFPKEGPSILRIQQVVRGDSAAYFCASSPRGQSNNEQFFGPGTRLTVL.